This T cell receptor beta chain was retrieved from a study of blood T cell repertoires in COVID-19. About the study: PBMCs, B-cell-depleted T cells, or T cells provided the cDNA or gDNA that made up the material.

The CDR3 extends over 16 amino acids. The V end lost 2 bases, the J end lost 4 bases, and 18 bases lay between the germline ends. As processed by the authors: Amplification from reference gene primers served as the basis for estimated nucleated cell counts. Sequencing used immunoSEQ multiplex PCR; TCRdb keeps in-frame clones, though not all of them. From that table come the V and J calls and clone size; the DNA was used to work out D and trimming. The sample gives 110,000 or so clones, 70% to 90% of which show up once; roughly 8.4% is in the top ten. The chain employs TRBV5-3 and TRBJ1-2; D is uncertain. TRBV5-3 carries the ORF label, with uncertain function. This clonotype was obtained from a woman aged 70-85 years who had recovered from COVID-19. Sequencing input: peripheral blood. CDR3: CARSFPRGTRRYGYTF. CDR3 nucleotides: TGTGCCAGAAGCTTCCCTAGAGGCACCCGACGCTATGGCTACACCTTC.